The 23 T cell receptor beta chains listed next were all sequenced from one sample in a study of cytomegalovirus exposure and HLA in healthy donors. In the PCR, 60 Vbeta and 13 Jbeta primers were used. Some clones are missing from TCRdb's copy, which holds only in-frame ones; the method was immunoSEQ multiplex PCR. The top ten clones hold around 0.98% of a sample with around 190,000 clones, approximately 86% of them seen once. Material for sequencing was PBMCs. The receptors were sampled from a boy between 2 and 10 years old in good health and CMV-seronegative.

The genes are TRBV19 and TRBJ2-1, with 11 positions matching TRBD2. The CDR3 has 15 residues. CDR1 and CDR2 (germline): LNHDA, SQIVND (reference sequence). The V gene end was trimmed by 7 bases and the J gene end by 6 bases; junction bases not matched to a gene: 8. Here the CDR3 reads CASTVLAGVRNEQFF. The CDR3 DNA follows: TGTGCCAGTACCGTACTAGCGGGAGTGCGCAATGAGCAGTTCTTC.

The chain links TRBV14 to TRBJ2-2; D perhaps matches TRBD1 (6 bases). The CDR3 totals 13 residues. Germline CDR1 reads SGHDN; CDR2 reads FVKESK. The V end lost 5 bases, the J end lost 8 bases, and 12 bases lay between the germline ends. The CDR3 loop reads CASSEVRGGELFF. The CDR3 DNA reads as TGTGCCAGCAGCGAAGTCAGGGGAGGGGAGCTGTTTTTT.

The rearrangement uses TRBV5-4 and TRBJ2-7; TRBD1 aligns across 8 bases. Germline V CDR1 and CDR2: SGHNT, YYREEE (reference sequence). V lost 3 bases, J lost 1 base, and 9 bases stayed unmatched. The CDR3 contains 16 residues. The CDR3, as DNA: TGTGCCAGCAGCTCCAAAGGACAGGGAAAATCCTACGAGCAGTACTTC. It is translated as CASSSKGQGKSYEQYF.

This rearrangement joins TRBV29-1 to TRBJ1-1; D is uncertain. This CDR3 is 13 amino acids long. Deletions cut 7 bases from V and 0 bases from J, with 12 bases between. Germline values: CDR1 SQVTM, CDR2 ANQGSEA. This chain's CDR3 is CSATTLMNTEAFF. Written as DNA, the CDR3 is TGCAGCGCAACGACACTCATGAACACTGAAGCTTTCTTT.

Here the CDR3 reads CASSSRDNLGEQFF. The CDR3 bases are TGTGCCAGCAGCTCCCGGGACAACTTAGGGGAGCAGTTCTTC. V gene TRBV7-9 combines with J gene TRBJ2-1, with D perhaps matching TRBD1 (6 bases). This CDR3 comprises 14 residues. Germline CDR1 and CDR2: SEHNR and FQNEAQ (reference sequence). Trimming pared 4 bases from V and 10 bases from J, leaving 17 bases between.

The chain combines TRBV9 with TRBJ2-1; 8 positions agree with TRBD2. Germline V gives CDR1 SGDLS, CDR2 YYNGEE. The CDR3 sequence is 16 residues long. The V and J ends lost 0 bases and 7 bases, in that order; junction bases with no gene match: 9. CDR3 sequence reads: CASSVAGGLSGNEQFF. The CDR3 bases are TGTGCCAGCAGCGTAGCGGGGGGGCTCTCTGGTAATGAGCAGTTCTTC.

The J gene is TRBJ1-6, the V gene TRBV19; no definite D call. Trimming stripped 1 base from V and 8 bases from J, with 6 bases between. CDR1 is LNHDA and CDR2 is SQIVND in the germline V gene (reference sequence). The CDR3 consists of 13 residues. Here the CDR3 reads CASSIGGYSPLHF. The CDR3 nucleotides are TGTGCCAGTAGTATAGGAGGGTATTCACCCCTCCACTTT.

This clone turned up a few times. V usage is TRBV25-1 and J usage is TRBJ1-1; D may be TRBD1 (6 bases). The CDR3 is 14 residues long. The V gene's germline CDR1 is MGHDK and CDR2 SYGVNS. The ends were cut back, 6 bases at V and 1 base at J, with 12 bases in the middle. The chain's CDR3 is CASREAGENTEAFF. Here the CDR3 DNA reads TGTGCCAGCAGAGAGGCAGGGGAGAACACTGAAGCTTTCTTT.

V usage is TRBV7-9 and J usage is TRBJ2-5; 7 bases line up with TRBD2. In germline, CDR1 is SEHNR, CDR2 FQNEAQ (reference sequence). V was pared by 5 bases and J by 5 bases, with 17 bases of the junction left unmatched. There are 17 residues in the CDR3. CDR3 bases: TGTGCCAGCAGCCCACCGAGCGGGACTCTCTTTTGGGAGACCCAGTACTTC. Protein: CASSPPSGTLFWETQYF.

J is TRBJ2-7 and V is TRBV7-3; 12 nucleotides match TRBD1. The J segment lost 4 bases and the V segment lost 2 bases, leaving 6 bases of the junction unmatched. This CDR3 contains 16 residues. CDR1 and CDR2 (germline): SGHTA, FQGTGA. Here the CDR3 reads CASSLWGQGAGYEQYF. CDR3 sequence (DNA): TGTGCCAGCAGCTTATGGGGACAGGGGGCAGGGTACGAGCAGTACTTC.

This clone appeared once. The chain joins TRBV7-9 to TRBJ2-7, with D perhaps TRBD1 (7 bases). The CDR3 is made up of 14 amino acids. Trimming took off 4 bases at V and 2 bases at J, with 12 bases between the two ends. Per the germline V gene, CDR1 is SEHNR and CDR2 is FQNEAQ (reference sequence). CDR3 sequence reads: CASSSQGRPYEQYF. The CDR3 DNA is TGTGCCAGCAGCTCACAGGGGAGGCCCTACGAGCAGTACTTC.

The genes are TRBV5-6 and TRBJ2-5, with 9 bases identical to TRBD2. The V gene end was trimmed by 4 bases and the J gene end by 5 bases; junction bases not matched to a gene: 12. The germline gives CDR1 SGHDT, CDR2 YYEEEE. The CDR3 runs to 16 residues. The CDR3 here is CASSRGLADDGETQYF. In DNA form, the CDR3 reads TGTGCCAGCAGCCGGGGACTAGCAGACGACGGGGAGACCCAGTACTTC. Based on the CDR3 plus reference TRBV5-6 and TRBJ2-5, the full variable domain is DAGVTQSPTHLIKTRGQQVTLRCSPKSGHDTVSWYQQALGQGPQFIFQYYEEEERQRGNFPDRFSGHQFPNYSSELNVNALLLGDSALYLCASSRGLADDGETQYFGPGTRLLVL.

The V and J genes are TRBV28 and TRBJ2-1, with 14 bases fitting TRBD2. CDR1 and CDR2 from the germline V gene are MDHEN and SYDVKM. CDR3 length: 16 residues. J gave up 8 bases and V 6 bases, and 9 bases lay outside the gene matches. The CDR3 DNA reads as TGTGCCAGCAGACCGACTAGCGGGGGGGCTAGGGATGAGCAGTTCTTC. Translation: CASRPTSGGARDEQFF.

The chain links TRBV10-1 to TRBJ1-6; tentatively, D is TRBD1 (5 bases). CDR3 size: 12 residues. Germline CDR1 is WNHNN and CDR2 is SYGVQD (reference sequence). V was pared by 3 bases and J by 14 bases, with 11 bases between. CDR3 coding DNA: TGCGCCAGCAGTGAAGTCGGAGGGGCCCTCCACTTT. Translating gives CASSEVGGALHF.

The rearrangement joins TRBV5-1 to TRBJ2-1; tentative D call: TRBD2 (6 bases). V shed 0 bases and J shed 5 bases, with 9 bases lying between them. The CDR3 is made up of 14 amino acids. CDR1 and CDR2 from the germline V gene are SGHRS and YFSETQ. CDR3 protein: CASSLAGGDNEQFF. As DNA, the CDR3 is TGCGCCAGCAGCTTGGCCGGCGGGGACAATGAGCAGTTCTTC.

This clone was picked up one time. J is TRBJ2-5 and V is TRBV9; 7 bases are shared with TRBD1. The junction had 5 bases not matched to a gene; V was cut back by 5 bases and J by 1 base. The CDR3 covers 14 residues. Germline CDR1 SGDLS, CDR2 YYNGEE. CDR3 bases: TGTGCCAGCAGTCCGGGACAGCGCCAAGAGACCCAGTACTTC. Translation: CASSPGQRQETQYF.

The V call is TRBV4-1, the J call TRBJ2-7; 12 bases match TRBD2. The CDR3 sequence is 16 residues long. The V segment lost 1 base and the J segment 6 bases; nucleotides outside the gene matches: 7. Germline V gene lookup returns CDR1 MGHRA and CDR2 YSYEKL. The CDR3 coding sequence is TGCGCCAGCAGCCAAGGGGCTAGCGGGAGGGGGCTCGAGCAGTACTTC. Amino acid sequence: CASSQGASGRGLEQYF.

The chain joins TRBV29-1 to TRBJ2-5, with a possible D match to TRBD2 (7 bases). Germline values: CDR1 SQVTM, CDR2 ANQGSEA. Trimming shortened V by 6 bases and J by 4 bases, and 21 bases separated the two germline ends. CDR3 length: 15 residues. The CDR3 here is CSVVGEGERGETQYF. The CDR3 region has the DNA TGCAGCGTGGTGGGGGAGGGGGAGCGGGGAGAGACCCAGTACTTC.

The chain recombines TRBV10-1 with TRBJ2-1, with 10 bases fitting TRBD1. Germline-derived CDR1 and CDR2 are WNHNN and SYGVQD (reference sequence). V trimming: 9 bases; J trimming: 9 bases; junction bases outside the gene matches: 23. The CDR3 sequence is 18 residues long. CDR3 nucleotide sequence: TGCGCCAGGGTTTTTAGAGGTTCTTACGGGACAGGGGACAGTGAGCAGTTCTTC. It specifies CARVFRGSYGTGDSEQFF.

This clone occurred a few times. The CDR3 DNA is TGCAGCGTTGGACAATCCCACAATGAGCAGTTCTTC. Translation gives CSVGQSHNEQFF. The V and J genes are TRBV29-1 and TRBJ2-1; D ambiguous. V was trimmed by 4 bases and J by 5 bases, leaving 9 bases between them. From germline, CDR1 is SQVTM and CDR2 ANQGSEA. This CDR3 is built from 12 residues.

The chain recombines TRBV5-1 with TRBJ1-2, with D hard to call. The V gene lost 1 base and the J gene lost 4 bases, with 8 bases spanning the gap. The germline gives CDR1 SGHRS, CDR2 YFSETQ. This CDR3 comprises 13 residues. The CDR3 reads CASSLTASYGYTF. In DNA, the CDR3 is TGCGCCAGCAGCTTGACAGCCAGCTATGGCTACACCTTC.

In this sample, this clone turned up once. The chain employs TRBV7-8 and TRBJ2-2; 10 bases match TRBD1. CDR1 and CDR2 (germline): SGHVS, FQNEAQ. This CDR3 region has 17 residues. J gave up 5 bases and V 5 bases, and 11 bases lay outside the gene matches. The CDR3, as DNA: TGTGCCAGCAGCCAATCCGTCTTGGGACAGGGGACCGGGGAGCTGTTTTTT. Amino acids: CASSQSVLGQGTGELFF.

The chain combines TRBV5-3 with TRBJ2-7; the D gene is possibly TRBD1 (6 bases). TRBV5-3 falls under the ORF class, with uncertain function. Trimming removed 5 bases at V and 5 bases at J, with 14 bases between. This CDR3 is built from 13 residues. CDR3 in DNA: TGTGCCAGAAGACCCCACAGGGACCACGAGCAGTACTTC. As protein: CARRPHRDHEQYF.